This entry is about one TCR beta chain. Its antigen is still unknown. TCRdb's table, derived via immunoSEQ multiplex PCR, lists solely in-frame clones and lacks some. This sample yields 25,000 to 35,000 clones, of which 65% to 80% are seen a single time; approximately 8.7% belongs to the top ten. The data stem from a study of vaccination effects on CD4 cells after COVID-19. J was trimmed by 4 bases and V by 6 bases; bases with no gene match: 3. This CDR3 is built from 15 residues. Germline V lookup: CDR1 LNHDA, CDR2 SQIVND (reference sequence). Antigen-specific CD4+ T cells were first expanded with viral peptide pools by the ViraFEST assay and only then sequenced. The culture ran for 9 to 11 days, and then CD4+ T cells were isolated. Vaccine administered to participants consisted of two doses of either BNT162b2 or mRNA-1273. None of the vaccinated had previously contracted SARS-CoV-2, and their nucleocapsid antibodies tested negative. Researchers swapped half the medium for IL-2 medium on both days 3 and 7.

The V and J genes are TRBV19 and TRBJ2-2, with 12 bases identical to TRBD2. The input for sequencing was CD4+ T cells from PBMCs cultured with HCoV-NL63 spike peptides, taken after COVID-19 vaccination. This receptor was obtained from a human donor who received a COVID-19 vaccine. The CDR3 reads CASSPSGRATGELFF. In DNA form, the CDR3 reads TGTGCCAGTAGCCCTAGCGGGAGGGCCACCGGGGAGCTGTTTTTT.